This section outlines one T cell receptor beta chain sequence together with its context. Its target is unknown. The study ran its PCR with 60 Vbeta and 13 Jbeta primers. The data were produced by immunoSEQ multiplex PCR, yet TCRdb's version contains in-frame clones alone and is incomplete. This sample yields about 160,000 clones, of which about 65% are seen a single time; approximately 2.5% belongs to the top ten. These data are taken from a study of cytomegalovirus exposure and HLA in healthy donors. Overall study findings and caveats: Later, an analysis showed that TCR beta chains associated with HLA were more clonally expanded than others that were equally common.

The source of this sequence is a woman aged 25 to 39 in good health and CMV-seronegative. The sample comprised PBMCs.

CDR3 sequence: CAWSVGDGGTEAFF. In DNA form, the CDR3 reads TGTGCCTGGAGTGTAGGGGACGGGGGCACTGAAGCTTTCTTT. The chain links TRBV30 to TRBJ1-1; perhaps TRBD1 as D (5 bases). The V end lost 0 bases, the J end lost 4 bases, and 12 bases lay between the germline ends. Germline CDR1 GTSNPN, CDR2 SVGIG (reference sequence). CDR3 length: 14 residues. Based on the CDR3 plus reference TRBV30 and TRBJ1-1, the full variable domain is SQTIHQWPATLVQPVGSPLSLECTVEGTSNPNLYWYRQAAGRGLQLLFYSVGIGQISSEVPQNLSASRPQDRQFILSSKKLLLSDSGFYLCAWSVGDGGTEAFFGQGTRLTVV.